Listed below are T cell receptor beta chains from one sample, sequenced in a study of cytomegalovirus exposure and HLA in healthy donors. Here immunoSEQ multiplex PCR was the method, and the copy in TCRdb shows in-frame clones only, minus some. The sample data list about 200,000 clones. The sequenced sample was PBMCs. The origin of the receptors is a young man in good health and CMV-seronegative. The CDR3 runs from the conserved cysteine through the conserved F or W. D genes are given only for firm matches. Some rows mark clone size as missing; the rest say once, few, many or name a class of expanded clone.

size	V	J	D	CDR3	DNA
.	TRBV18	TRBJ1-4	TRBD1	CASSTTGTDNEKLFF	TGTGCCAGCTCAACTACCGGGACAGATAATGAAAAACTGTTTTTT
.	TRBV5-4	TRBJ1-3	.	CASSLGGGNTIYF	TGTGCCAGCAGCTTGGGAGGGGGAAACACCATATATTTT
.	TRBV13	TRBJ2-7	TRBD1	CASSSGQGSYEQYF	TGTGCCAGCAGCTCCGGACAGGGATCCTACGAGCAGTACTTC
.	TRBV30	TRBJ1-1	TRBD1	CAWSGQGDTEAFF	TGTGCCTGGAGTGGACAGGGGGACACTGAAGCTTTCTTT
.	TRBV15	TRBJ2-1	TRBD1	CATSREHSGTGHDEQFF	TGTGCCACCAGCAGAGAACACTCCGGGACAGGGCACGATGAGCAGTTCTTC
.	TRBV7-2	TRBJ2-7	TRBD2	CASSLALASGRAGYEQYF	TGTGCCAGCAGCTTAGCGTTAGCTAGCGGGAGGGCCGGGTACGAGCAGTACTTC
.	TRBV27	TRBJ1-1	TRBD1	CASSFGTANTEAFF	TGTGCCAGCAGTTTTGGGACAGCTAACACTGAAGCTTTCTTT
.	TRBV6-1	TRBJ1-2	.	CASSEDGGNTF	TGTGCCAGCAGTGAAGATGGGGGGAACACCTTC
.	TRBV27	TRBJ1-2	TRBD1	CASSLSAGQGANYGYTF	TGTGCCAGCAGTTTATCCGCCGGCCAGGGGGCTAACTATGGCTACACCTTC
.	TRBV30	TRBJ1-3	.	CASQTKGRFSSGNTIYF	TGTGCCTCCCAAACGAAGGGGCGATTCAGCTCTGGAAACACCATATATTTT
.	TRBV7-9	TRBJ2-1	TRBD1	CASSSYSTGNNEQFF	TGTGCCAGCAGCTCCTACTCGACAGGGAACAATGAGCAGTTCTTC
.	TRBV11-3	TRBJ2-7	TRBD1	CASSSGDRASSEQYF	TGTGCCAGCAGCTCCGGGGACAGGGCATCTTCCGAGCAGTACTTC
.	TRBV29-1	TRBJ2-7	.	CSAMQGLVSEQYF	TGCAGCGCCATGCAGGGTCTCGTGTCCGAGCAGTACTTC
.	TRBV15	TRBJ2-4	.	CATSRDRETSAKNIQYF	TGTGCCACCAGCAGAGATCGGGAGACCTCAGCCAAAAACATTCAGTACTTC
.	TRBV5-6	TRBJ2-5	TRBD2	CASSFAGGQETQYF	TGTGCCAGCAGCTTCGCGGGGGGGCAGGAGACCCAGTACTTC
.	TRBV10-3	TRBJ1-5	.	CAISESIGRQPQHF	TGTGCCATCAGTGAGTCGATAGGGAGGCAGCCCCAGCATTTT
medium-sized	TRBV10-3	TRBJ1-5	.	CAISESTIGNQPQHF	TGTGCCATCAGTGAGTCGACCATCGGGAATCAGCCCCAGCATTTT
.	TRBV11-3	TRBJ1-2	TRBD1	CASSLQAWGRGEPTDGYTF	TGTGCCAGCAGCCTCCAGGCGTGGGGCAGGGGGGAACCAACCGATGGCTACACCTTC
.	TRBV7-9	TRBJ2-3	TRBD2	CASSTRAGGSDTQYF	TGTGCCAGCAGCACCCGAGCGGGAGGGTCAGATACGCAGTATTTT
.	TRBV7-2	TRBJ2-5	TRBD2	CASSYTLAGGRVTQYF	TGTGCCAGCAGCTACACTCTAGCGGGGGGGCGGGTGACCCAGTACTTC
.	TRBV5-6	TRBJ2-7	.	CASSYSGTTSYEQYF	TGTGCCAGCAGCTACTCCGGGACAACCTCCTACGAGCAGTACTTC
.	TRBV5-6	TRBJ2-1	.	CASSLVLRGFSFNEQFF	TGTGCCAGCAGCTTGGTTCTCAGAGGGTTTTCTTTCAATGAGCAGTTCTTC
.	TRBV18	TRBJ1-2	.	CASSTGYLITDNYGYTF	TGTGCCAGCTCAACAGGGTACCTAATAACAGATAACTATGGCTACACCTTC
.	TRBV7-6	TRBJ2-7	.	CASSLRPGEQYF	TGTGCCAGCAGCCTCCGCCCGGGCGAGCAGTACTTC
.	TRBV30	TRBJ1-1	.	CAWWGNGGRAEAFF	TGTGCCTGGTGGGGCAACGGCGGAAGGGCTGAAGCTTTCTTT
.	TRBV2	TRBJ2-3	TRBD2	CASLGGRGTDTQYF	TGTGCCAGCCTAGGCGGGAGAGGGACAGATACGCAGTATTTT
.	TRBV5-1	TRBJ2-3	.	CASSWGVGILYTDTQYF	TGCGCCAGCAGCTGGGGGGTGGGAATACTGTACACAGATACGCAGTATTTT
.	TRBV11-3	TRBJ2-2	.	CASSLAQSGTLNTGELFF	TGTGCCAGCAGCTTAGCCCAGTCCGGGACACTGAACACCGGGGAGCTGTTTTTT
.	TRBV18	TRBJ2-3	.	CASSEFNTGSTDTQYF	TGTGCCAGCTCGGAATTTAATACAGGGTCCACAGATACGCAGTATTTT
.	TRBV10-1	TRBJ2-2	.	CASSSLSNTGELFF	TGCGCCAGCAGTAGCTTATCCAACACCGGGGAGCTGTTTTTT
.	TRBV30	TRBJ1-1	.	CAWSNRVNTEAFF	TGTGCCTGGAGTAACAGGGTGAACACTGAAGCTTTCTTT
.	TRBV9	TRBJ1-4	.	CASSVEARGGEKLFF	TGTGCCAGCAGCGTAGAAGCCAGGGGTGGAGAAAAACTGTTTTTT
.	TRBV6-1	TRBJ2-1	.	CASDTYNEQFF	TGTGCCTCCGACACCTACAATGAGCAGTTCTTC
.	TRBV30	TRBJ2-5	.	CAWSTGGETQYF	TGTGCCTGGAGTACCGGTGGAGAGACCCAGTACTTC
.	TRBV28	TRBJ2-7	.	CASLQVPSMYF	TGTGCCAGCTTACAGGTACCATCTATGTACTTC
.	TRBV7-8	TRBJ2-7	.	CASSSQGPDEQYF	TGTGCCAGCAGCTCACAGGGTCCCGACGAGCAGTACTTC
.	TRBV27	TRBJ2-7	TRBD1	CASRRDRGLYEQYF	TGTGCCAGCAGACGGGACAGGGGGTTATACGAGCAGTACTTC
.	TRBV27	TRBJ1-2	.	CASTSLPGGGIRVYGYTF	TGTGCCAGCACCTCCCTTCCGGGGGGCGGGATTCGTGTCTATGGCTACACCTTC
.	TRBV4-2	TRBJ2-2	TRBD2	CASSQGPTAGGTGELFF	TGTGCCAGCAGCCAGGGGCCAACAGCGGGGGGTACCGGGGAGCTGTTTTTT
.	TRBV2	TRBJ1-2	TRBD1	CAIQTGGIDGYTF	TGTGCCATCCAAACAGGGGGGATCGATGGCTACACCTTC
.	TRBV4-1	TRBJ2-7	TRBD2	CASSQAVAGASYEQYF	TGCGCCAGCAGCCAAGCAGTAGCGGGAGCCTCCTACGAGCAGTACTTC
.	TRBV28	TRBJ1-4	.	CASSQTGKDEKLFF	TGTGCCAGCAGCCAAACCGGGAAAGATGAAAAACTGTTTTTT